These T cell receptor beta chains were read from a single sample in a study of blood T cell repertoires in COVID-19. Sequenced by immunoSEQ multiplex PCR; TCRdb stores in-frame clones only, minus some. The sample shows about 210,000 clones, 84% of them seen only once. Sequenced: peripheral blood. The receptor source for this set is a woman aged 50 to 60 with active or convalescent COVID-19. The CDR3 runs from the conserved cysteine through the conserved F or W. A D gene is named only where the DNA matches it firmly. Not every row has a clone size; where given, it reads once, few, many or a size class.

D,J,V,size,DNA,CDR3
NA,TRBJ1-1,TRBV5-5,NA,TGTGCCAGCCACGTGCCGGGACGGGAGGACACTGAAGCTTTCTTT,CASHVPGREDTEAFF
TRBD1,TRBJ1-2,TRBV27,NA,TGTGCCAGCAGTTCGATCCCGACAGGGGGCTCGATCCCCTATGGCTACACCTTC,CASSSIPTGGSIPYGYTF
NA,TRBJ2-2,TRBV10-2,NA,TGCGCCAGCAGTGATTTGGCAACCCCCACCGGGGAGCTGTTTTTT,CASSDLATPTGELFF
NA,TRBJ1-1,TRBV5-6,few,TGTGCCAGCAGCTTGACTGCGAACACTGAAGCTTTCTTT,CASSLTANTEAFF
TRBD1,TRBJ2-5,TRBV3-1/TRBV3-2,NA,TGTGCCAGCAGAGGGGGGACAGGGGGGCAAGAGACCCAGTACTTC,CASRGGTGGQETQYF
NA,TRBJ1-1,TRBV15,NA,TGTGCCACCAGCAGAGTTCGGGGATGGACTGAAGCTTTCTTT,CATSRVRGWTEAFF
TRBD2,TRBJ2-3,TRBV9,NA,TGTGCCAGCAGAAGACTAGCGGGGGGGCCTAGCACAGATACGCAGTATTTT,CASRRLAGGPSTDTQYF
NA,TRBJ1-2,TRBV27,NA,TGTGCCAGCCAACTCGGGGAAGGCTATGGCTACACCTTC,CASQLGEGYGYTF
NA,TRBJ2-1,TRBV5-1,NA,TGCGCCAGCAGCGACGGAGGAACCTACAATGAGCAGTTCTTC,CASSDGGTYNEQFF
TRBD1,TRBJ2-7,TRBV6-5,many,TGTGCCAGCAGTTCCGGGACAGGGTCCTACGAGCAGTACTTC,CASSSGTGSYEQYF
NA,TRBJ2-7,TRBV28,NA,TGTGCCAGCAGTTTACCCCCTCTAGACGAGCAGTACTTC,CASSLPPLDEQYF